This TCR beta chain was obtained from a study of blood T cell repertoires in COVID-19. About the research overall: There were acute and convalescent COVID-19 samples, and they came from the United States, Italy and Spain. Sample material is recorded as cDNA or gDNA derived from T cells, B-cell-depleted T cells, or PBMCs.

The CDR3 has 13 residues. V lost 2 bases to trimming and J lost 10 bases; unmatched junction nucleotides: 7. CDR1 is SEHNR, CDR2 FQNEAQ, per germline (reference sequence). Using immunoSEQ multiplex PCR, the repertoire was profiled, and TCRdb retains in-frame clones only, with some absent. Counted here are 150,000 to 200,000 clones, around 86% occurring once; the ten biggest clones make up roughly 3%. This sequence joins TRBV7-9 and TRBJ1-2, with TRBD1 matching over 7 bases. Sequenced material: peripheral blood. The clonotype was recovered from a man in his sixties or seventies with acute or convalescent COVID-19. Here the CDR3 reads CASSLRDRMYYTF. CDR3 DNA: TGTGCCAGCAGCTTAAGGGACAGAATGTACTACACCTTC.